The TCR beta chain described here comes from a study of cytomegalovirus exposure and HLA in healthy donors. Vbeta (60) and Jbeta (13) primers were used in the PCR. Method: immunoSEQ multiplex PCR; TCRdb's copy keeps in-frame clones and lacks some. The profile shows approximately 79,000 clones, more than 60% of them singletons. The CDR3 sequence is 17 residues long. The V and J ends lost 6 bases and 1 base respectively, with 21 bases between them. Germline CDR1 SGHAT, CDR2 FQNNGV. This clone appeared a single time. The clonotype was recovered from a man between 40 and 49 years old in good health and CMV-seronegative. V is TRBV11-2 and J is TRBJ1-1; D gene unclear. The sample comprised PBMCs. The CDR3 DNA is TGTGCCAGCAGGTTCCCAACCCGGGAATGGCGGAACACTGAAGCTTTCTTT. As protein: CASRFPTREWRNTEAFF.